A selection of T cell receptor beta chains follows, all from one sample in a study of graft-versus-host responses after intestinal transplantation. These receptors have no identified antigens. This table comes from immunoSEQ multiplex PCR, and its TCRdb copy is limited to in-frame clones, with some not included. The sample has about 90,000 clones; just under 95% are singletons. Sequences were derived from unstimulated CD8+ T cells sorted from spleen or lymph node cells, sampled before transplant. The receptor source for this set is a human donor who was the organ donor for an intestinal transplant. CDR3s include the opening cysteine and the closing phenylalanine or tryptophan. The D gene is left open where the match is weak. Some rows mark clone size as missing; the rest say once, few, many or name a class of expanded clone.

D gene,J gene,V gene,clone size,CDR3 DNA,CDR3 protein
NA,TRBJ2-3,TRBV20-1,NA,TGCAGTGCTAGCGTCCCGGATACGCAGTATTTT,CSASVPDTQYF
NA,TRBJ2-7,TRBV5-6,NA,TGTGCCAGCAGCTTGCGCCTCGTGAGCCACGAGCAGTACTTC,CASSLRLVSHEQYF
NA,TRBJ1-1,TRBV30,few,TGTGCCTGGACAGCGATGAACACTGAAGCTTTCTTT,CAWTAMNTEAFF
NA,TRBJ1-4,TRBV28,NA,TGTGCCAGCAGTTTACCCCAACAGGGCTTCCCTGAAAAACTGTTTTTT,CASSLPQQGFPEKLFF
NA,TRBJ1-2,TRBV9,NA,TGTGCCAGCAGCCCCTCGGGACAAGGAGACTATGGCTACACCTTC,CASSPSGQGDYGYTF
TRBD2,TRBJ2-3,TRBV9,NA,TGTGCCAGCAGCGTAGGAGTCAAGCGGGGGGGCTTCCTGTCAGATACGCAGTATTTT,CASSVGVKRGGFLSDTQYF
NA,TRBJ2-7,TRBV5-8,few,TGTGCCAGCAGCTTCCAGGGGTCGCCTCCCTACGAGCAGTACTTC,CASSFQGSPPYEQYF
NA,TRBJ2-1,TRBV27,NA,TGTGCCAGCAGTTTAGGAGGGACAGTTGCGCTGTTCTTC,CASSLGGTVALFF
NA,TRBJ2-7,TRBV7-8,NA,TGTGCCAGCAGCTCCCTGCCAGGGGAGCAGTACTTC,CASSSLPGEQYF
TRBD2,TRBJ2-2,TRBV6-6,few,TGTGCCAGCAGTTACAGCGGGGGGGCTAGGGAGCTGTTTTTT,CASSYSGGARELFF
NA,TRBJ2-3,TRBV7-9,NA,TGTGCCAGCAGCCCCTGGACAGCTTCGCAGTATTTT,CASSPWTASQYF
NA,TRBJ2-7,TRBV4-1,NA,TGCGCCAGCAGCCCCCGCCCGGGGTGGTCCTACGAGCAGTACTTC,CASSPRPGWSYEQYF
NA,TRBJ2-5,TRBV9,NA,TGTGCCAGCAGCCGGGGCGGGGAGATAGAGACCCAGTACTTC,CASSRGGEIETQYF
NA,TRBJ1-6,TRBV7-3,once,TGTGCCAGCAGCCACTGGGGCAGGGACTATAATTCACCCCTCCACTTT,CASSHWGRDYNSPLHF
TRBD1,TRBJ1-5,TRBV6-5,NA,TGTGCCTCCCGGGCGCTACAGGGGTGGAATCAGCCCCAGCATTTT,CASRALQGWNQPQHF
NA,TRBJ1-2,TRBV19,NA,TGTGCCAGTAGTATATCCGATTTATGGGGGCGGAACTATGGCTACACCTTC,CASSISDLWGRNYGYTF
TRBD2,TRBJ2-2,TRBV7-2,NA,TGTGCCAGCAGCTCAGCGACTAGCGGGGGGGCCGCCGGGGAGCTGTTTTTT,CASSSATSGGAAGELFF
TRBD2,TRBJ2-7,TRBV5-7,NA,TGTGCCAGCAGACCGGGACTAGCGGGAGTTCTCAGTGGCGAGCAGTACTTC,CASRPGLAGVLSGEQYF
NA,TRBJ2-1,TRBV28,NA,TGTGCCAGCTCGAGAGCGATATGGGAGCAGTTCTTC,CASSRAIWEQFF
NA,TRBJ1-1,TRBV7-9,NA,TGTGCCAGCAGCTTAGGGACAGTTGAAGCTTTCTTT,CASSLGTVEAFF
NA,TRBJ1-1,TRBV19,NA,TGTGCCAGTAGTACAGGGAACACTGAAGCTTTCTTT,CASSTGNTEAFF
NA,TRBJ2-2,TRBV19,NA,TGTGCCAGTAATACAGGGTCCGGGGAGCTGTTTTTT,CASNTGSGELFF
NA,TRBJ1-6,TRBV10-1,NA,TGCGCCAGCAGTGAGTTCTATCTAGTCGTTCGCTCCTATAATTCACCCCTCCACTTT,CASSEFYLVVRSYNSPLHF
TRBD2,TRBJ2-5,TRBV27,NA,TGTGCCAGCAGTTTAATTCGGGGGGGGACGACCCAGTACTTC,CASSLIRGGTTQYF
TRBD2,TRBJ2-7,TRBV11-3,NA,TGTGCCAGCAGCCCTGCGCGGGGGGCCTACTACGAGCAGTACTTC,CASSPARGAYYEQYF
TRBD2,TRBJ2-3,TRBV19,NA,TGTGCCAGTTGTAGCGGGAGCTCTAGCACAGATACGCAGTATTTT,CASCSGSSSTDTQYF
NA,TRBJ1-3,TRBV11-2,NA,TGTGCCAGCTCACTCAATAGGTACAGATTTGGAAACACCATATATTTT,CASSLNRYRFGNTIYF
TRBD2,TRBJ2-3,TRBV9,NA,TGTGCCAGCAGCGCAAAGCGGGGAAGCACAGATACGCAGTATTTT,CASSAKRGSTDTQYF
NA,TRBJ2-7,TRBV14,NA,TGTGCCAGCAGCCGGGGGGAGTCAGGGCCGTCCGAGCAGTACTTC,CASSRGESGPSEQYF
NA,TRBJ1-4,TRBV28,NA,TGTGCCAGCAGTCCCGTGGGGGGTGAAAAACTGTTTTTT,CASSPVGGEKLFF
TRBD2,TRBJ2-1,TRBV5-6,NA,TGTGCCAGCAGCCCGGGGGGAAGCTCCTACAATGAGCAGTTCTTC,CASSPGGSSYNEQFF
TRBD2,TRBJ2-7,TRBV6-1,NA,TGTGCCAGCAGTGAAGCGCCTAGCGGGCTCAGCTCCTACGAGCAGTACTTC,CASSEAPSGLSSYEQYF
TRBD1,TRBJ1-2,TRBV2,NA,TGTGCCAGCATGCCCCAGGGGGCAGTGTATGGCTACACCTTC,CASMPQGAVYGYTF
TRBD2,TRBJ2-7,TRBV14,NA,TGTGCCAGCAGCCAGTACGGGGGGTCGCCGGTCGAGCAGTACTTC,CASSQYGGSPVEQYF
NA,TRBJ2-7,TRBV4-1,NA,TGCGCCAGCAGCCCCGTACCGATCCTAGCCTACGAGCAGTACTTC,CASSPVPILAYEQYF